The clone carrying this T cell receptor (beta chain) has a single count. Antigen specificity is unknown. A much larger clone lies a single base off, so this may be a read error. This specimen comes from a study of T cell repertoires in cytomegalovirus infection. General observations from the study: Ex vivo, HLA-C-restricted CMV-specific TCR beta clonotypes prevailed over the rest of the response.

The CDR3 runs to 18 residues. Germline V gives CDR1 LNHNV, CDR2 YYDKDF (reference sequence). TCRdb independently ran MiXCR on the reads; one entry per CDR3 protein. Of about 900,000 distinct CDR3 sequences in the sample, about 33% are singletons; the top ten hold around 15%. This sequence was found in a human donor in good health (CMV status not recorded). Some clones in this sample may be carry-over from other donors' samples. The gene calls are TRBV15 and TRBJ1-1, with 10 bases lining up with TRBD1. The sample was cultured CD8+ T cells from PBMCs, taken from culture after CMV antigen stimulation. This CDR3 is CASSLGQGELPMNTEAFF. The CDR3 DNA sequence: TGTGCCTCCAGCTTAGGACAGGGGGAATTACCAATGAACACTGAAGCTTTCTTT.